This T cell receptor (beta chain) was sequenced for a study of blood T cell repertoires in COVID-19. Looking at the study overall: Donors in the United States, Italy and Spain gave samples during acute or convalescent COVID-19.

Per the study methods: Estimates of nucleated cell counts were drawn from the amplification of reference gene primers. Method: immunoSEQ multiplex PCR; TCRdb's copy keeps in-frame clones and lacks some. D and trimming were read from the DNA, whereas the V and J calls and clone size are those reported in that table. This sample carries 150,000 or so clones, roughly 87% of them seen once, and the ten largest clones take about 4.1%. V was clipped by 2 bases and J by 3 bases; unmatched bases: 3. This CDR3 is built from 14 residues. Germline assignment: CDR1 SGHTA and CDR2 FQGNSA. The chain has TRBV7-2 and TRBJ2-5; TRBD2 matches at 7 bases. This TCR was sampled from a woman in her thirties or forties who had been exposed to COVID-19. Sample: PBMCs or T cells enriched from blood (not recorded which). The CDR3 DNA follows: TGTGCCAGCAGCTTACGGGCGGGAGAAGAGACCCAGTACTTC. This translates into CASSLRAGEETQYF.